This T cell receptor (beta chain) was obtained from a study of T-cell reconstitution after alpha-beta-depleted transplantation in children (dated by TCRdb to the mid-2010s). Looking at the study overall: T-cell immune reconstitution after TCRalphabeta/CD19-depleted allogeneic hematopoietic cell transplantation in children was quantitatively tracked in the study by means of TCR repertoire profiling.

Libraries were built with PCR. Sequencing used an Illumina HiSeq 2500. TCR libraries were prepared with molecular barcoding, using unique molecular identifiers to normalize TCRbeta repertoire quantification. The raw public data were reprocessed by TCRdb itself: fastp quality trimming at Q25, MiXCR clonotype calling, in-frame beta chains only. Each CDR3 protein appears once, grouped with its most common genes and DNA. In this sample the table shows about 540,000 distinct CDR3 sequences, roughly 18% of which occur a single time. Together, the top ten hold over 3% of the sample. Turning to this clonotype: It lacks a known antigen. No base quality information exists; no much larger clone differs at one position.

V is pared back by 5 bases and J by 2 bases, with 15 bases lying between the germline termini. From the germline V gene (reference sequence), CDR1 is SEHNR and CDR2 is FQNEAQ. The CDR3 holds 15 amino acids from the cysteine to the phenylalanine. The only DNA kept is the CDR3, 45 bases in frame from the first base. The material was PBMCs from the stem cell graft donor, obtained from the stem cell graft. The rearrangement combines TRBV7-9 with TRBJ1-1, with the D segment identity uncertain. This receptor was identified in a human donor who donated a stem cell graft to a child with acute lymphoblastic leukemia. The DNA sequence is given as TGTGCCAGCAGCCCCGAGCCCCTCCTCAACACTGAAGCTTTCTTT. It is translated as CASSPEPLLNTEAFF.